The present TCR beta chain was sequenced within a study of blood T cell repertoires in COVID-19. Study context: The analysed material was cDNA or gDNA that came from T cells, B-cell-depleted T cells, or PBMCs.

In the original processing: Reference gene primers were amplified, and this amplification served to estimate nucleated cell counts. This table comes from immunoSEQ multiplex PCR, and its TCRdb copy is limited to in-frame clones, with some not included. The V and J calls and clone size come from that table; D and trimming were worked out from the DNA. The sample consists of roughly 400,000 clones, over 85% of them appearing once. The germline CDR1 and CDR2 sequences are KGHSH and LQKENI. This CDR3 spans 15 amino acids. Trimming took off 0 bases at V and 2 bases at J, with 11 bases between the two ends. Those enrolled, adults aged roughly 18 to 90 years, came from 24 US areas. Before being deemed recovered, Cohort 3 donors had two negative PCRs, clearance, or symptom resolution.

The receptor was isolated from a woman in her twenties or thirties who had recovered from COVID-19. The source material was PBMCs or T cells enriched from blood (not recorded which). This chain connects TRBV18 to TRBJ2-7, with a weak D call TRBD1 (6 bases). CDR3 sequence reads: CASSPPDSPPYEQYF. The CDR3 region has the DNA TGTGCCAGCTCACCACCGGACAGTCCTCCCTACGAGCAGTACTTC.